This T cell receptor beta chain was captured by sequencing in a study of blood T cell repertoires in COVID-19. Study information: Acute and convalescent COVID-19 samples came from the United States, Italy and Spain.

This clone has only a few counts. Germline lookup yields CDR1 LGHNA and CDR2 YNFKEQ. V was cut by 0 bases and J by 7 bases, with 19 bases left in between. There are 16 residues in the CDR3. Data came from immunoSEQ multiplex PCR; TCRdb stores just in-frame clones and leaves some out. The table lists around 99,000 clones, around 80% of them singletons, with approximately 8.2% in the top ten. This sequence joins TRBV4-2 and TRBJ2-7, with D possibly matching TRBD2 (6 bases). The receptor was derived from a man aged 45-60 years who had recovered from COVID-19. Specimen: peripheral blood. CDR3 sequence (DNA): TGTGCCAGCAGCCAAGATAAGGTAGCGGCCTCGGGGGAGCAGTACTTC. It encodes CASSQDKVAASGEQYF.